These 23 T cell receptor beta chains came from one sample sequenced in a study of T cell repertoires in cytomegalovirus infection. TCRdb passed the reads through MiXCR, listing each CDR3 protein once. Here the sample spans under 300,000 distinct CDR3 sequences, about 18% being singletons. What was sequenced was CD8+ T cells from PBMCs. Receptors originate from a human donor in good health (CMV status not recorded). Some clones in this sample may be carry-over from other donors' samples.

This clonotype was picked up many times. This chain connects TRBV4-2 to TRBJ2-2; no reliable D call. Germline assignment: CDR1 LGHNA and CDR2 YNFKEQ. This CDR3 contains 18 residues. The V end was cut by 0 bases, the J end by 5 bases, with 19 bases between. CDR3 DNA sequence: TGTGCCAGCAGCCAAGATCATGGAACCCAAATACCAACCGGGGAGCTGTTTTTT. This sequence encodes CASSQDHGTQIPTGELFF.

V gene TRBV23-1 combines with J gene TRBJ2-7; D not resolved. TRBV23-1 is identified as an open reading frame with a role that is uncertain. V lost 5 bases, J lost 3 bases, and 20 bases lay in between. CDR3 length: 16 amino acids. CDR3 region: CASSSLFAGMYYEQYF. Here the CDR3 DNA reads TGCGCCAGCAGTTCTCTTTTCGCAGGAATGTACTACGAGCAGTACTTC.

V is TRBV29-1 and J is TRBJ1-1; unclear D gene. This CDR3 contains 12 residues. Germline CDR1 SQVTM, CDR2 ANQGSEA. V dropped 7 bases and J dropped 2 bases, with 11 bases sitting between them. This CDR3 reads CSAQNSNTEAFF. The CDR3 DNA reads TGCAGCGCCCAGAATAGTAACACTGAAGCTTTCTTT.

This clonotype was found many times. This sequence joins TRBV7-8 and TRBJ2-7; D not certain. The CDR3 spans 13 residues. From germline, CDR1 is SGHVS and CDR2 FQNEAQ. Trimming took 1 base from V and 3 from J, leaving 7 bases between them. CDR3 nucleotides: TGTGCCAGCAGCTTAGAACGGATCTACGAGCAGTACTTC. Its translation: CASSLERIYEQYF.

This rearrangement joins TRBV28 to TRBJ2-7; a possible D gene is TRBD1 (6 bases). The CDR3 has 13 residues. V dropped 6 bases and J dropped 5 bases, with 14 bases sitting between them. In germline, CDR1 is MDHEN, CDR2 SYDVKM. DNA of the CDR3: TGTGCCAGCAGGACGAGGGGGTTCCACGAGCAGTACTTC. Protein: CASRTRGFHEQYF.

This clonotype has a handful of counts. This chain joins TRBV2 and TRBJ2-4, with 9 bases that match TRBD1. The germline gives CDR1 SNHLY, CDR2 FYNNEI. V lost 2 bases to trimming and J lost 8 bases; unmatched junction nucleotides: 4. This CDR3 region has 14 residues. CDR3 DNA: TGTGCCAGCAGTGAACCGGGACAGGGATACATTCAGTACTTC. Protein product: CASSEPGQGYIQYF.

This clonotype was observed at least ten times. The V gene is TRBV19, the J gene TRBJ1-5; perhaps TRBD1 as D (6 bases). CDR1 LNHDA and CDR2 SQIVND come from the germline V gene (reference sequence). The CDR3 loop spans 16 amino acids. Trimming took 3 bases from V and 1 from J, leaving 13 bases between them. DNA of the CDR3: TGTGCCAGTAGTATCGAGGGGGACCGGAGCAATCAGCCCCAGCATTTT. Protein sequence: CASSIEGDRSNQPQHF.

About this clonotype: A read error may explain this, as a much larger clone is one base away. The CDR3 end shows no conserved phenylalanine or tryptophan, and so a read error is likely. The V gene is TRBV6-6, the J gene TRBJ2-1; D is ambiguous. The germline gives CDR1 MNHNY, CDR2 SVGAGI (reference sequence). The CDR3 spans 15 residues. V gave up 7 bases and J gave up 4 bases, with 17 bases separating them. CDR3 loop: CASTTDFQQYNEQFY. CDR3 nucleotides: TGTGCCAGCACTACCGACTTCCAGCAATACAATGAGCAGTTCTAC.

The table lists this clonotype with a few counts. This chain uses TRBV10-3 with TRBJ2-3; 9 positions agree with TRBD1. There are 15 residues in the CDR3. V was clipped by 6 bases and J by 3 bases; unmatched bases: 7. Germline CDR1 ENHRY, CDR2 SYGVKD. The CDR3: CAIRVGDRVTDTQYF. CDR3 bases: TGTGCCATCAGAGTCGGGGACAGGGTAACAGATACGCAGTATTTT.

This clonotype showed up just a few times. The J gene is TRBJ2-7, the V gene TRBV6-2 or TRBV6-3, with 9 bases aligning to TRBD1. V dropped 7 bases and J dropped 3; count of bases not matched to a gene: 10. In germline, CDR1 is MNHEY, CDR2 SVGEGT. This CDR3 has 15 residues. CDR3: CASMPLGQGFYEQYF. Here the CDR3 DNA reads TGTGCCAGCATGCCGTTGGGACAGGGTTTCTACGAGCAGTACTTC.

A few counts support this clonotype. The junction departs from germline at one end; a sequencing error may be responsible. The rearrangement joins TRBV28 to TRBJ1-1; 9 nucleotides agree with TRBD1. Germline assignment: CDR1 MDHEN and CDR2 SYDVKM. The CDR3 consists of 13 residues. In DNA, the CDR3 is TGTGCCAGCATCGACAGGGGGAACGCTGAAGCTTTCTTT. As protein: CASIDRGNAEAFF.

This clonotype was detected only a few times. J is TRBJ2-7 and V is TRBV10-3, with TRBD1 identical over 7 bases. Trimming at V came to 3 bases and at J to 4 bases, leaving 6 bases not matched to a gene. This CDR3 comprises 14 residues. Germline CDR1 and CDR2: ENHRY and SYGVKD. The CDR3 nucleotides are TGTGCCATCAGTGAAGGGACAGAGATTTACGAGCAGTACTTC. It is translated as CAISEGTEIYEQYF.

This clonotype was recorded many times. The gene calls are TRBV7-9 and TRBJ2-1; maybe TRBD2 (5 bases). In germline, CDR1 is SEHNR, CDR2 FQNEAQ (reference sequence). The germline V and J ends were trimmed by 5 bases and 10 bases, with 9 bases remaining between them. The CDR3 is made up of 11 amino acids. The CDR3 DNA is TGTGCCAGCAGCCCAGGACTGGAGCAGTTCTTC. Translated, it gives CASSPGLEQFF.

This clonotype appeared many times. CDR3 DNA sequence: TGTGCCAGCAGCTTAGGTGGCGGGGGTCAGCCCCAGCATTTT. It yields the protein CASSLGGGGQPQHF. The chain joins TRBV7-2 to TRBJ1-5, with a tentative D call TRBD1 (5 bases). The V and J ends lost 1 base and 6 bases respectively, with 10 bases between them. CDR3 length equals 14 residues. The germline V gene has CDR1 SGHTA and CDR2 FQGNSA.

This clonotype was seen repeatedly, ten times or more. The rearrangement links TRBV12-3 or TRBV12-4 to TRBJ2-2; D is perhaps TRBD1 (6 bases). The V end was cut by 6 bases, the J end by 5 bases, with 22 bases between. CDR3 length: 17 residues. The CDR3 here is CASRSINSFQGTGELFF. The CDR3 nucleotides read TGTGCCAGCAGGTCAATCAACTCATTCCAGGGGACCGGGGAGCTGTTTTTT.

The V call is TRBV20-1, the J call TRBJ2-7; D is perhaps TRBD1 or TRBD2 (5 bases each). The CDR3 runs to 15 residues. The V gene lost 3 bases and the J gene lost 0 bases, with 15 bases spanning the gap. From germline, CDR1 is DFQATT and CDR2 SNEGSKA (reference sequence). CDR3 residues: CSARSLEGSSYEQYF. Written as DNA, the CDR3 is TGCAGTGCTAGGTCCCTTGAGGGGAGCTCCTACGAGCAGTACTTC.

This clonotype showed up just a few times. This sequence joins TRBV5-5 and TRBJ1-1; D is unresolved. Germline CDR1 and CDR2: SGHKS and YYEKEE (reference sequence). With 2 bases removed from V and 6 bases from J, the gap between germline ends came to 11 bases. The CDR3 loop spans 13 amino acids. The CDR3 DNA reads TGTGCCAGCAGCTTCGGTAGGGCGTCTGAAGCTTTCTTT. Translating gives CASSFGRASEAFF.

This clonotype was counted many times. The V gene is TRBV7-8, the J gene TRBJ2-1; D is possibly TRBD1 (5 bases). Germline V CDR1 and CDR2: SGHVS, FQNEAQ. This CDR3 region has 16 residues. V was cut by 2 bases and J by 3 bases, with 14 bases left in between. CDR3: CASSLIAGLVYNEQFF. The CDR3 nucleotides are TGTGCCAGCAGCTTAATCGCAGGGCTTGTCTACAATGAGCAGTTCTTC. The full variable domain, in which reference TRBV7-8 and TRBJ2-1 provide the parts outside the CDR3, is GAGVSQSPRYKVAKRGQDVALRCDPISGHVSLFWYQQALGQGPEFLTYFQNEAQLDKSGLPSDRFFAERPEGSVSTLKIQRTQQEDSAVYLCASSLIAGLVYNEQFFGPGTRLTVL.

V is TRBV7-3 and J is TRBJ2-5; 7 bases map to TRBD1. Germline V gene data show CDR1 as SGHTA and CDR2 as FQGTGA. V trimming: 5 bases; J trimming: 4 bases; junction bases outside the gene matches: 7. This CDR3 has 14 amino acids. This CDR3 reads CASSQQGQRETQYF. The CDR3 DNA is TGTGCCAGCAGCCAACAGGGGCAAAGAGAGACCCAGTACTTC.

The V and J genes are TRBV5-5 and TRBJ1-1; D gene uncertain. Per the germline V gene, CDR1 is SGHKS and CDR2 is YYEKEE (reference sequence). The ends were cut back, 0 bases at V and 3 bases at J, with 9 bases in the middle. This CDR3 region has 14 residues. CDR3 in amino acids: CASSLGWRDTEAFF. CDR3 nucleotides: TGTGCCAGCAGCTTGGGCTGGAGGGACACTGAAGCTTTCTTT.

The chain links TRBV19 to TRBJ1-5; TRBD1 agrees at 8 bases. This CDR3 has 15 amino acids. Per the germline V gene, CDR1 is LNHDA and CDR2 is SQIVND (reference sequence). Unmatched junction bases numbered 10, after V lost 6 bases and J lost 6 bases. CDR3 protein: CASRVGRGLRQPQHF. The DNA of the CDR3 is TGTGCCAGTAGAGTGGGCAGGGGGCTTCGTCAGCCCCAGCATTTT. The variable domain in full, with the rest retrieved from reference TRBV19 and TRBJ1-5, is DGGITQSPKYLFRKEGQNVTLSCEQNLNHDAMYWYRQDPGQGLRLIYYSQIVNDFQKGDIAEGYSVSREKKESFPLTVTSAQKNPTAFYLCASRVGRGLRQPQHFGDGTRLSIL.

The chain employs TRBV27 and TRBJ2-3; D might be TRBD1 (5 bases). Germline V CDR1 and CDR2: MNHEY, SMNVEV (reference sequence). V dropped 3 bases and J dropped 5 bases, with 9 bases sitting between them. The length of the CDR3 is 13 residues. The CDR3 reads CASSLQGRDTQYF. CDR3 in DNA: TGTGCCAGCAGTTTGCAGGGCAGAGATACGCAGTATTTT.

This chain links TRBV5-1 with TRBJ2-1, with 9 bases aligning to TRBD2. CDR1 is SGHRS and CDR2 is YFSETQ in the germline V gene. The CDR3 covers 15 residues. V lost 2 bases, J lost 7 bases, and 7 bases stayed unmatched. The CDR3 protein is CASSFLAGDPNEQFF. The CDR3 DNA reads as TGCGCCAGCAGCTTTTTAGCGGGGGATCCGAATGAGCAGTTCTTC.